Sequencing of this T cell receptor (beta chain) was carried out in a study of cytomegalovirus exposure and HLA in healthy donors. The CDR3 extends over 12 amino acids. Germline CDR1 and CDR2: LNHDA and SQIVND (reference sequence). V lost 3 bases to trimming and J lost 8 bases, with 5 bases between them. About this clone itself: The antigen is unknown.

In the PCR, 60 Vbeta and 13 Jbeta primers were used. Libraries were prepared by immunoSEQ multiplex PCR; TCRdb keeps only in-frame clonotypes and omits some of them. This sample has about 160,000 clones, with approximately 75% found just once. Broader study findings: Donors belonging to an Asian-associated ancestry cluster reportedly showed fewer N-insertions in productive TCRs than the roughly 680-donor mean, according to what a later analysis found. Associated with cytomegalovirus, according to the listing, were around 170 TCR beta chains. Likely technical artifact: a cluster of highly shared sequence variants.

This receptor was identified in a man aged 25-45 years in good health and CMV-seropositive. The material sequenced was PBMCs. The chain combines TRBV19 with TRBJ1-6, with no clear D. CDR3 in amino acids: CASSIGDSPLHF. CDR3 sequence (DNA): TGTGCCAGTAGTATCGGGGATTCACCCCTCCACTTT.